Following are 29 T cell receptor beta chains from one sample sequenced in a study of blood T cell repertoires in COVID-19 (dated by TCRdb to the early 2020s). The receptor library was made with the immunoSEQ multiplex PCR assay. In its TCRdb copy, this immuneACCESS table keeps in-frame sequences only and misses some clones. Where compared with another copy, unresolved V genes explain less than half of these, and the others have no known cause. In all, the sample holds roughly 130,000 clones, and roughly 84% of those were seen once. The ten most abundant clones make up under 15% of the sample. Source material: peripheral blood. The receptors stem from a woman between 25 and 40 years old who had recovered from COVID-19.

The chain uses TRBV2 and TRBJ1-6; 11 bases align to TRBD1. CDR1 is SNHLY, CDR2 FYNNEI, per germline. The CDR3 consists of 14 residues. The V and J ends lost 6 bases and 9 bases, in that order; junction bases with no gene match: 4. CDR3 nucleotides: TGTGCCAGCAGGGGGGACAGGGGGAGTTCACCCCTCCACTTT. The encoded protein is CASRGDRGSSPLHF.

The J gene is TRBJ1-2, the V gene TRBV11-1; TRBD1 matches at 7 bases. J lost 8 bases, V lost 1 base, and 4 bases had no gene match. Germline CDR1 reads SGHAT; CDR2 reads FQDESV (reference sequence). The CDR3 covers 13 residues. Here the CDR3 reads CASSLDRGDGYTF. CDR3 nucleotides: TGTGCCAGCAGCTTAGACAGGGGTGACGGCTACACCTTC.

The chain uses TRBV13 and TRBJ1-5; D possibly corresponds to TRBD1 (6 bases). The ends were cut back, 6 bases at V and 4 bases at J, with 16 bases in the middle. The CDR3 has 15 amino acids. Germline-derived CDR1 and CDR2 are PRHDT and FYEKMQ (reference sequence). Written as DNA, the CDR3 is TGTGCCAGCAGTCAAGGCAGGGGTTGGAATCAGCCCCAGCATTTT. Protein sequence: CASSQGRGWNQPQHF.

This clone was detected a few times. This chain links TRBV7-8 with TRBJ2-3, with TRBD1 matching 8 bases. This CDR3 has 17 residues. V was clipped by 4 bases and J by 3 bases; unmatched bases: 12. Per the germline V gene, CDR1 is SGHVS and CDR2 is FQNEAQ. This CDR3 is CASSSDRADLWTDTQYF. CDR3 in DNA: TGTGCCAGCAGCTCGGACAGGGCAGATCTTTGGACAGATACGCAGTATTTT.

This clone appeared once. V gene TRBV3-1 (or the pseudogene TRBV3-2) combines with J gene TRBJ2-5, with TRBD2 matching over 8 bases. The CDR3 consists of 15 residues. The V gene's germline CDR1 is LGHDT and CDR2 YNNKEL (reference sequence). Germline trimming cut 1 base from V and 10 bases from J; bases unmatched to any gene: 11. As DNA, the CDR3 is TGTGCCAGCAGCCAAGTCACAGCGGGGGTGACAGGCCAGTACTTC. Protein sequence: CASSQVTAGVTGQYF.

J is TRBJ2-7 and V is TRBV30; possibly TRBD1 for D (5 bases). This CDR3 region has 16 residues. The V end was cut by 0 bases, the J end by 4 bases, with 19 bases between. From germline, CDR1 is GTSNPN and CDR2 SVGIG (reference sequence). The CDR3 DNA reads TGTGCCTGGAGTGTTTTGGTTTCATCAGGGAAGTACGAGCAGTACTTC. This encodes CAWSVLVSSGKYEQYF.

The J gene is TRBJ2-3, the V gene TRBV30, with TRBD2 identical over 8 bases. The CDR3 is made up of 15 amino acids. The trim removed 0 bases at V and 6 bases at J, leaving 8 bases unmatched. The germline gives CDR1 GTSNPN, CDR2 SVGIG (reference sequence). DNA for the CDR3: TGTGCCTGGAGTGTTCCCAGCGGGGGTATCGATACGCAGTATTTT. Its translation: CAWSVPSGGIDTQYF.

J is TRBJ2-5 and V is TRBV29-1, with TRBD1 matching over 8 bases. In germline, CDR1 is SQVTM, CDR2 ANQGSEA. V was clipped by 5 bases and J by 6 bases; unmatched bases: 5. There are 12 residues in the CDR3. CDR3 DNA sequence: TGCAGCGTTCTGACAGGGGATCAGACCCAGTACTTC. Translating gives CSVLTGDQTQYF.

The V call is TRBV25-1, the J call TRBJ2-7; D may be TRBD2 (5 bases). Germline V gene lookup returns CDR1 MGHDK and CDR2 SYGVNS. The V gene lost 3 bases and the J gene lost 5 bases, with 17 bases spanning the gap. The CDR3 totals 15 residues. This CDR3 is CASSDTRGYVHEQYF. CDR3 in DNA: TGTGCCAGCAGTGATACCCGGGGTTACGTCCACGAGCAGTACTTC.

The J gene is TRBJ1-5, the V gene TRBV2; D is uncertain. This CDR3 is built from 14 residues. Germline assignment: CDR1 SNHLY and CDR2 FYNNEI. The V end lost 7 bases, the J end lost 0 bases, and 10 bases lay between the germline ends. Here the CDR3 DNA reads TGTGCCAGCACCCGACTGAATAGCAATCAGCCCCAGCATTTT. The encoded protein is CASTRLNSNQPQHF.

The CDR3, as DNA: TGTGCCAGCAGCACGACTAGCGGAGAGACCCAGTACTTC. Amino acid sequence: CASSTTSGETQYF. This chain uses TRBV3-1 (or the pseudogene TRBV3-2) with TRBJ2-5; 9 nucleotides align to TRBD2. CDR1 is LGHDT and CDR2 is YNNKEL in the germline V gene (reference sequence). Unmatched junction bases numbered 2, after V lost 5 bases and J lost 4 bases. This CDR3 is built from 13 residues.

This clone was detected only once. The CDR3 reads CASRDREDQPQHF. CDR3 in DNA: TGTGCCAGCAGAGACAGGGAAGATCAGCCCCAGCATTTT. V gene TRBV6-5 combines with J gene TRBJ1-5, with 7 bases matching TRBD1. V lost 6 bases, J lost 5 bases, and 4 bases stayed unmatched. There are 13 residues in the CDR3. Germline CDR1 MNHEY, CDR2 SVGAGI.

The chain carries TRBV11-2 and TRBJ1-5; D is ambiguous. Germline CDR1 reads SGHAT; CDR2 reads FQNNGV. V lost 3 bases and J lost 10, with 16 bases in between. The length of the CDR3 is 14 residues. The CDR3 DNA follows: TGTGCCAGCAGCTTGGCCCCCAGGACTCCCCCCCAGCATTTT. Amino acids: CASSLAPRTPPQHF.

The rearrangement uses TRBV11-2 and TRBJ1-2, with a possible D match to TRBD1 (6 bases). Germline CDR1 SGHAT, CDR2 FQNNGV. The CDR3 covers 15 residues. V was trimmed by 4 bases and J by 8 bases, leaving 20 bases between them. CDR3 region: CASSSYSQGWGGYTF. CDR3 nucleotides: TGTGCCAGCAGCTCTTACTCACAGGGCTGGGGAGGCTACACCTTC.

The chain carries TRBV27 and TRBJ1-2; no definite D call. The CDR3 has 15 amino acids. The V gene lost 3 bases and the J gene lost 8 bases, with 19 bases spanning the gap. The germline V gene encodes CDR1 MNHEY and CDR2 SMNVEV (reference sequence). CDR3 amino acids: CASSLRAGEYGGYTF. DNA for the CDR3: TGTGCCAGCAGTTTGAGGGCAGGCGAGTATGGAGGCTACACCTTC.

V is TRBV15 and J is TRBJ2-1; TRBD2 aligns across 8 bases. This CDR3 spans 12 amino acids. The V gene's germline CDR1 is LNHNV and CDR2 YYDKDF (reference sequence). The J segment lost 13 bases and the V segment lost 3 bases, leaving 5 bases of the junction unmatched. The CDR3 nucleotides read TGTGCCACCAGCAGGGCGGGGGGAGAACAGTTCTTC. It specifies CATSRAGGEQFF.

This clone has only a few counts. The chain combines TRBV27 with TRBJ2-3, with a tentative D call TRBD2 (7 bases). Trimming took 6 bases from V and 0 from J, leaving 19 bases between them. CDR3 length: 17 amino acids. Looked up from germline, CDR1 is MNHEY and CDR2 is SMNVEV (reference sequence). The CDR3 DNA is TGTGCCAGCAGGGGAGGACAGCCCGGGAGGAGCACAGATACGCAGTATTTT. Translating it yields CASRGGQPGRSTDTQYF.

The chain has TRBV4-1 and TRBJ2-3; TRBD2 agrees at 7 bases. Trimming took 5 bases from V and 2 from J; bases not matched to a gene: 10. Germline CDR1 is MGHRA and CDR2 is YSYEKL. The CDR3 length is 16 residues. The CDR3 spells CASSTPGLQITDTQYF. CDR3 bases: TGCGCCAGCAGCACCCCGGGACTACAGATCACAGATACGCAGTATTTT.

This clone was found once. CDR3 amino acids: CASSQAASGGVGSGANVLTF. In DNA, the CDR3 is TGCGCCAGCAGCCAGGCCGCTAGCGGGGGGGTAGGCTCTGGGGCCAACGTCCTGACTTTC. This sequence joins TRBV4-1 and TRBJ2-6; 12 nucleotides align to TRBD2. With 3 bases clipped from V and 0 bases from J, the junction kept 9 bases outside the gene matches. Germline-derived CDR1 and CDR2 are MGHRA and YSYEKL. The CDR3 is 20 residues long.

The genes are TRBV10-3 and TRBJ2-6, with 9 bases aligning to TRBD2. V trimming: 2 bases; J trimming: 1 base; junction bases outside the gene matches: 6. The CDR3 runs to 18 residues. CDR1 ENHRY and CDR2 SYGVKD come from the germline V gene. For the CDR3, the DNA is TGTGCCATCAGTGAGCCCCATGGACTAGCGTCTGGGGCCAACGTCCTGACTTTC. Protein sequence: CAISEPHGLASGANVLTF.

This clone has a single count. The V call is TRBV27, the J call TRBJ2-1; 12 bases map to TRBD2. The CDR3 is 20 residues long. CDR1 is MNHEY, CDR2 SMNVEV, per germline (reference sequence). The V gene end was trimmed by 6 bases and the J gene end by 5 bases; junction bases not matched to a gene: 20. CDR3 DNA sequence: TGTGCCAGCAGAAGATTATCAGGACTAGCGGGAAGGCCGCCCGACAATGAGCAGTTCTTC. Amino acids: CASRRLSGLAGRPPDNEQFF.

The CDR3 here is CASSDYVQGSGYTF. The CDR3 bases are TGTGCCAGCAGCGACTACGTACAGGGAAGCGGCTACACCTTC. The chain joins TRBV2 to TRBJ1-2, with a tentative D call TRBD1 (6 bases). The CDR3 extends over 14 amino acids. Germline V gives CDR1 SNHLY, CDR2 FYNNEI. Between the trimmed V and J ends, which lost 6 bases and 8 bases, there was a span of 19 bases.

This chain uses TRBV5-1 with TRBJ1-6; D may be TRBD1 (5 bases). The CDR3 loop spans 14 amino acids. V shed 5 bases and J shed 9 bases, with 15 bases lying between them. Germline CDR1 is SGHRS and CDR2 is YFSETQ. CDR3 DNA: TGCGCCAGCAGTCAGGGCCAAAAGGGTTCACCCCTCCACTTT. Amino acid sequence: CASSQGQKGSPLHF.

CDR3 sequence reads: CASSPHGTGEETQYF. The CDR3 nucleotides are TGTGCCAGCAGTCCCCACGGGACAGGTGAAGAGACCCAGTACTTC. The chain is built from TRBV28 and TRBJ2-5; 8 bases are a match to TRBD1. The germline CDR1 and CDR2 sequences are MDHEN and SYDVKM. This CDR3 is built from 15 residues. Trimming at V came to 5 bases and at J to 3 bases, leaving 8 bases not matched to a gene.

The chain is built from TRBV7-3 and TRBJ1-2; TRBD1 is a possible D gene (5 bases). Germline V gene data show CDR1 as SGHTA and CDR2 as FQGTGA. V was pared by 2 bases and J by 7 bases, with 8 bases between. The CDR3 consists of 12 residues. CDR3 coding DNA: TGTGCCAGCAGCTTAGGCGGGGGTGGCTACACCTTC. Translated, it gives CASSLGGGGYTF.

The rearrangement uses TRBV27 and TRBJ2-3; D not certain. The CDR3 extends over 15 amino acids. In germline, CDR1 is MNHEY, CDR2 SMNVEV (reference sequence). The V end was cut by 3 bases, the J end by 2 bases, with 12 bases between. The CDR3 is CASSLSRKNTDTQYF. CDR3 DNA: TGTGCCAGCAGTTTGAGCCGAAAGAACACAGATACGCAGTATTTT.

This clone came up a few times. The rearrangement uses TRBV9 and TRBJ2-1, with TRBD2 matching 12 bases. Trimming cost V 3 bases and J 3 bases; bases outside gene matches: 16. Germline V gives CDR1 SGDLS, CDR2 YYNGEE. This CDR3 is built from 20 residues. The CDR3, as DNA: TGTGCCAGCAGCGCCGAACTAGCGGGAGGCAGGATAGGCCTCTACAATGAGCAGTTCTTC. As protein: CASSAELAGGRIGLYNEQFF. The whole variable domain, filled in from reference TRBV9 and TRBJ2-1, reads DSGVTQTPKHLITATGQRVTLRCSPRSGDLSVYWYQQSLDQGLQFLIQYYNGEERAKGNILERFSAQQFPDLHSELNLSSLELGDSALYFCASSAELAGGRIGLYNEQFFGPGTRLTVL.

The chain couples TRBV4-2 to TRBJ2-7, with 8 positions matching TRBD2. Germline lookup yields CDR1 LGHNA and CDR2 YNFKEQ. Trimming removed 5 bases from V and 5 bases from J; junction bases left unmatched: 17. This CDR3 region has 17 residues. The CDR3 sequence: CASSYQPPGAGDDEQYF. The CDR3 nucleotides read TGTGCCAGCAGCTACCAGCCTCCGGGAGCGGGAGACGACGAGCAGTACTTC.

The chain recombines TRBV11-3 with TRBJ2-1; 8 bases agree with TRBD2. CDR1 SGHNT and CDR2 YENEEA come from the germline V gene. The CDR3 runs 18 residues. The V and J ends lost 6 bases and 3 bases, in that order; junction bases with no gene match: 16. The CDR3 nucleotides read TGTGCCAGCAGTCTATTTACTAGCGGTCGGGGGGGCTACAATGAGCAGTTCTTC. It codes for CASSLFTSGRGGYNEQFF.